This T cell receptor (beta chain) was obtained from a study of blood T cell repertoires in COVID-19. About the study: Italy, Spain and the United States were the sources of the convalescent and acute COVID-19 samples.

As originally analysed: Quantification of nucleated cells was approximated via reference gene primer amplification. This table comes from immunoSEQ multiplex PCR, and its TCRdb copy is limited to in-frame clones, with some not included. That table supplies the V and J calls and clone size; D and trimming were determined from the DNA. The table shows fewer than 350,000 clones, with roughly nine tenths occurring only once. Per germline, CDR1 LNHDA and CDR2 SQIVND (reference sequence). J was trimmed by 1 base and V by 6 bases; bases with no gene match: 3. The CDR3 is 14 amino acids. The source material was peripheral blood. The chain uses TRBV19 and TRBJ2-3, with 8 bases matching TRBD1. This TCR derives from a woman aged 30 to 39 with COVID-19, enrolled during active disease. The CDR3 DNA is TGTGCCAGTAGCCCAGGGGGCGGCACAGATACGCAGTATTTT. This encodes CASSPGGGTDTQYF.